A single sample is the source of the 29 T cell receptor beta chains below, sequenced in a study of blood T cells in healthy people across ages. Primers used in a second PCR of about 6 to 12 cycles were a sample-barcoded 5' primer and a J-beta primer mix. TCRdb fed the 5' RACE reads into MiXCR, producing one record per CDR3 protein. The table has some 780,000 distinct CDR3 sequences, more than 50% seen once. The sequencing sample was made of blood. The receptor source for this set is a man aged 40-49 years in good health.

The rearrangement links TRBV7-9 to TRBJ2-5; 7 bases are a match to TRBD2. With V trimmed by 2 bases and J by 2 bases, 5 bases remained unmatched. This CDR3 comprises 15 residues. Germline V gives CDR1 SEHNR, CDR2 FQNEAQ (reference sequence). This chain's CDR3 is CASSLWVAGQETQYF. The CDR3 DNA reads TGTGCCAGCAGCTTATGGGTAGCGGGTCAAGAGACCCAGTACTTC.

The rearrangement joins TRBV11-2 to TRBJ2-1; tentative D call: TRBD2 (7 bases). Germline CDR1 is SGHAT and CDR2 is FQNNGV. The CDR3 is 14 residues long. Trimming removed 0 bases at V and 9 bases at J, with 12 bases between. CDR3: CASSLDRGAVEQFF. The CDR3 DNA sequence: TGTGCCAGCAGCTTAGATCGGGGGGCCGTTGAGCAGTTCTTC.

The V and J genes are TRBV6-5 and TRBJ2-1, with TRBD1 identical over 8 bases. This CDR3 contains 15 residues. Per the germline V gene, CDR1 is MNHEY and CDR2 is SVGAGI. Trimming removed 2 bases from V and 6 bases from J; junction bases left unmatched: 6. In DNA form, the CDR3 reads TGTGCCAGCAGTTACATCCAGGGGGCTGGCAATGAGCAGTTCTTC. It specifies CASSYIQGAGNEQFF.

The CDR3 region has the DNA TGTGCCAGCAGCCAAGAAAATCAGCTCCTCCGATATGGCTACACCTTC. Translated, it gives CASSQENQLLRYGYTF. The V and J genes are TRBV3-1 and TRBJ1-2; no clear D. V dropped 0 bases and J dropped 5 bases, with 16 bases sitting between them. The CDR3 contains 16 residues. Germline CDR1 LGHDT, CDR2 YNNKEL (reference sequence).

This clonotype occurred a few times. V and J are TRBV29-1 and TRBJ2-3; 9 nucleotides line up with TRBD2. In germline, CDR1 is SQVTM, CDR2 ANQGSEA. The V and J ends lost 1 base and 5 bases, in that order; junction bases with no gene match: 1. The CDR3 consists of 13 residues. For the CDR3, the DNA is TGCAGCGTTGAAGGCGGGAGGGGAGATACGCAGTATTTT. Amino acids: CSVEGGRGDTQYF.

The V call is TRBV7-2, the J call TRBJ2-5; a weak D match, TRBD2 (6 bases). The V gene lost 2 bases and the J gene lost 12 bases, with 19 bases spanning the gap. This CDR3 has 14 residues. In germline, CDR1 is SGHTA, CDR2 FQGNSA. The CDR3 DNA is TGTGCCAGCAGCTTATCGGAGTCCGGGACTGCCGAGTACTTC. Protein sequence: CASSLSESGTAEYF.

This clonotype was found many times. The rearrangement links TRBV29-1 to TRBJ2-3; D ambiguous. The V end lost 7 bases, the J end lost 0 bases, and 23 bases lay between the germline ends. Per germline, CDR1 SQVTM and CDR2 ANQGSEA. CDR3 size: 17 residues. The CDR3 region is CSADGQYSFSSTDTQYF. CDR3 in DNA: TGCAGCGCAGACGGGCAGTACTCTTTCTCTAGCACAGATACGCAGTATTTT.

J is TRBJ1-2 and V is TRBV21-1. TRBV21-1 is an annotated pseudogene. The CDR3 covers 12 residues. Here the CDR3 reads CASLRQPTGYTF. CDR3 bases: TGTGCCAGCCTCAGGCAACCGACCGGCTACACCTTC.

On this clonotype itself: One end of the junction does not line up with germline, which may come from a read error. The chain carries TRBV6-2 or TRBV6-3 and TRBJ2-1; 12 bases line up with TRBD1. This CDR3 spans 16 amino acids. Germline-derived CDR1 and CDR2 are MNHEY and SVGEGT. The CDR3 DNA reads as TGTGCCAGCAGTTATCCCGGGACAGGGGGCAAGGATGAGCGGTTCTTC. Its protein product is CASSYPGTGGKDERFF.

The rearrangement links TRBV6-2 or TRBV6-3 to TRBJ1-1; D is possibly TRBD1 (6 bases). Germline CDR1 MNHEY, CDR2 SVGEGT. This CDR3 contains 17 residues. Trimming took 2 bases from V and 6 from J, leaving 22 bases between them. As DNA, the CDR3 is TGTGCCAGCAGTTACCCCGACCTGGCTCAGGGGCAGGCTGAAGCTTTCTTT. This codes for CASSYPDLAQGQAEAFF.

The CDR3 DNA is TGTGCCACCAGTGAATCAGGGACGGAGCAGTTCTTC. Protein: CATSESGTEQFF. The chain couples TRBV24-1 to TRBJ2-1; D is perhaps TRBD1 or TRBD2 (5 bases each). Germline-derived CDR1 and CDR2 are KGHDR and SFDVKD. The CDR3 length is 12 residues. V was pared by 4 bases and J by 10 bases, with 10 bases between.

This clonotype is a singleton in its sample. J is TRBJ1-1 and V is TRBV7-3; D gene uncertain. V was pared by 5 bases and J by 0 bases, with 16 bases between. Germline CDR1 is SGHTA and CDR2 is FQGTGA. CDR3 length: 16 residues. The CDR3 is CASSNLGPPLNTEAFF. CDR3 nucleotides: TGTGCCAGCAGCAACCTAGGGCCCCCTTTGAACACTGAAGCTTTCTTT.

In its sample, this clonotype was seen once. V usage is TRBV12-3 or TRBV12-4 and J usage is TRBJ2-1; 10 nucleotides agree with TRBD2. With 3 bases clipped from V and 7 bases from J, the junction kept 6 bases outside the gene matches. This CDR3 spans 15 amino acids. The CDR3 region has the DNA TGTGCCAGCAGTTTGGAGCGGGGGGGCCGGAATGAGCAGTTCTTC. Its protein is CASSLERGGRNEQFF.

The chain uses TRBV24-1 and TRBJ2-7; D ambiguous. The CDR3 spans 14 residues. The germline CDR1 and CDR2 sequences are KGHDR and SFDVKD. With 0 bases removed from V and 7 bases from J, the gap between germline ends came to 12 bases. CDR3 DNA sequence: TGTGCCACCAGTGATTTGGGGCAGATGAATGAGCAGTACTTC. Protein product: CATSDLGQMNEQYF.

The chain carries TRBV20-1 and TRBJ2-3; weak D call: TRBD1 (6 bases). CDR1 DFQATT and CDR2 SNEGSKA come from the germline V gene (reference sequence). The CDR3 spans 13 residues. The V gene lost 5 bases and the J gene lost 2 bases, with 11 bases spanning the gap. CDR3 DNA sequence: TGCAGTGCTTCCCAGGGGACCACAGATACGCAGTATTTT. It translates to CSASQGTTDTQYF.

The chain is built from TRBV7-9 and TRBJ1-1, with D possibly being TRBD1 (5 bases). CDR3 length: 13 residues. V dropped 4 bases and J dropped 8 bases, with 14 bases sitting between them. Germline V gives CDR1 SEHNR, CDR2 FQNEAQ (reference sequence). This CDR3 reads CASSSSGKPEAFF. As DNA, the CDR3 is TGTGCCAGCAGCTCCTCAGGGAAACCGGAAGCTTTCTTT.

The chain couples TRBV20-1 to TRBJ2-5; D is possibly TRBD1 (5 bases). Germline assignment: CDR1 DFQATT and CDR2 SNEGSKA (reference sequence). The CDR3 has 13 residues. V was pared by 6 bases and J by 4 bases, with 15 bases between. The CDR3 region is CSAEKTVRETQYF. In nucleotides, the CDR3 is TGCAGTGCAGAAAAGACAGTGAGAGAGACCCAGTACTTC.

The gene calls are TRBV4-2 and TRBJ2-3, with 15 positions matching TRBD2. V shed 8 bases and J 3 bases; nucleotides not matched to a gene: 6. This CDR3 has 16 residues. Germline CDR1 and CDR2: LGHNA and YNFKEQ. CDR3: CASGPGTSGRTDTQYF. CDR3 DNA: TGTGCCAGCGGCCCAGGGACTAGCGGGAGGACAGATACGCAGTATTTT.

V and J are TRBV6-2 or TRBV6-3 and TRBJ1-5, with 9 bases lining up with TRBD1. Germline V lookup: CDR1 MNHEY, CDR2 SVGEGT. The CDR3 sequence is 12 residues long. The V segment lost 8 bases and the J segment 15 bases; nucleotides outside the gene matches: 11. The CDR3 DNA is TGTGCCAGCGGACAGGGGAAGGGTCCTGGGCATTTT. Translation: CASGQGKGPGHF.

This chain joins TRBV9 and TRBJ1-1, with D hard to call. Trimming took off 1 base at V and 1 base at J, with 8 bases between the two ends. Per the germline V gene, CDR1 is SGDLS and CDR2 is YYNGEE. This CDR3 is built from 14 residues. CDR3 sequence (DNA): TGTGCCAGCAGCGTAACCCCAGAGAACACTGAAGCTTTCTTT. Protein: CASSVTPENTEAFF.

There are a few counts of this clonotype. The V gene is TRBV28, the J gene TRBJ1-2, with unresolved D. The V and J ends lost 6 bases and 7 bases respectively, with 12 bases between them. The germline gives CDR1 MDHEN, CDR2 SYDVKM. The CDR3 has 12 amino acids. Here the CDR3 reads CASSATNGGYTF. The CDR3 DNA is TGTGCCAGCAGCGCGACAAACGGTGGCTACACCTTC.

This chain joins TRBV5-6 and TRBJ2-4; TRBD2 might be the D (6 bases). The J call is doubtful: the DNA matches TRBJ2-7 better. Per germline, CDR1 SGHDT and CDR2 YYEEEE. This CDR3 comprises 14 residues. The CDR3 loop reads CASSLGLPPGEQYF. Here the CDR3 DNA reads TGTGCCAGCAGCTTAGGACTACCTCCTGGCGAGCAGTACTTC.

The V and J genes are TRBV6-2 or TRBV6-3 and TRBJ2-5; possible D gene TRBD2, 6 bases. CDR1 MNHEY and CDR2 SVGEGT come from the germline V gene. There are 16 residues in the CDR3. The germline V and J ends were trimmed by 5 bases and 2 bases, with 18 bases remaining between them. DNA of the CDR3: TGTGCCAGCAGTGACCTCACGGGACTCACTCAAGAGACCCAGTACTTC. Its protein is CASSDLTGLTQETQYF.

V is TRBV6-6 and J is TRBJ2-7, with 8 nucleotides matching TRBD2. This CDR3 is 15 amino acids long. CDR1 MNHNY and CDR2 SVGAGI come from the germline V gene (reference sequence). With V trimmed by 8 bases and J by 4 bases, 13 bases remained unmatched. CDR3: CASSGVEASGYEQYF. CDR3 nucleotides: TGTGCCAGCTCTGGGGTGGAGGCTAGCGGGTACGAGCAGTACTTC.

The genes are TRBV4-3 and TRBJ2-3, with D perhaps TRBD2 (6 bases). CDR3 length: 17 residues. CDR1 is LGHNA and CDR2 is YSLEER in the germline V gene. V shed 0 bases and J shed 0 bases, with 13 bases lying between them. The CDR3 loop is CASSQDAGRSSTDTQYF. CDR3 DNA: TGCGCCAGCAGCCAAGATGCGGGGCGGTCTAGCACAGATACGCAGTATTTT.

The chain is built from TRBV5-1 and TRBJ2-5, with a possible D match to TRBD1 (6 bases). The DNA end is more similar to TRBJ2-7, so the J call may be wrong. Germline loops: CDR1 SGHRS, CDR2 YFSETQ. CDR3 size: 12 residues. The CDR3 loop reads CASSLDRVEQYF. The CDR3 DNA reads TGCGCCAGCAGCTTGGACAGGGTCGAGCAGTACTTC.

This clonotype was counted between two and nine times. This chain links TRBV7-9 with TRBJ2-4, with 15 bases identical to TRBD2. Trimming cost V 1 base and J 4 bases; bases outside gene matches: 11. The CDR3 extends over 20 amino acids. Germline CDR1 and CDR2: SEHNR and FQNEAQ (reference sequence). Written as DNA, the CDR3 is TGTGCCAGCAGCTTAGTCGAGGCGGGGACTAGCGGGAGGCCGAAAAACATTCAGTACTTC. It specifies CASSLVEAGTSGRPKNIQYF.

With respect to this clonotype: It may be a read error: a sequence one base away is much more abundant. J is TRBJ2-1 and V is TRBV14; no clear D. Matching the DNA end better, TRBJ2-7 makes the J call doubtful. Germline-derived CDR1 and CDR2 are SGHDN and FVKESK. The CDR3 totals 11 residues. This CDR3 is CASSQADEQYF. CDR3 coding DNA: TGTGCCAGCAGTCAAGCCGACGAGCAGTACTTC.

In this sample, this clonotype turned up once. The chain combines TRBV4-3 with TRBJ2-6; D possibly corresponds to TRBD2 (6 bases). The germline V and J ends were trimmed by 3 bases and 0 bases, with 18 bases remaining between them. Germline lookup yields CDR1 LGHNA and CDR2 YSLEER. The CDR3 length is 19 residues. The DNA for the CDR3 is TGCGCCAGCAGCCAGTTTCGCCCTAGCGCCGACTCTGGGGCCAACGTCCTGACTTTC. This sequence encodes CASSQFRPSADSGANVLTF.